This T cell receptor beta chain was captured in a study of a mutant IDH1 vaccine in newly diagnosed glioma. Whole-study context: Initiation of the vaccine course occurred 4-6 weeks after radiotherapy alone, or alongside temozolomide cycles.

A remark on this clone: The target antigen is unknown.

Here immunoSEQ multiplex PCR was the method, and the copy in TCRdb shows in-frame clones only, minus some. The table records tens of thousands of clones, roughly 81% of them present only once. Germline V gene lookup returns CDR1 SGHRS and CDR2 YFSETQ. The CDR3 is 15 residues long. V was cut by 0 bases and J by 3 bases, with 11 bases left in between. General study results and limits: Changes in the top peripheral T cell clonotypes seemingly had no bearing on pseudoprogression.

The time point denotes: week 5, during vaccination. A single vaccine dose contained 300 ug of mutant IDH1 20-mer peptide, and topical imiquimod was used with it. New astrocytomas of WHO grade 3 or 4 that were IDH1-mutant and ATRX-lost were found in the donors. This specimen consisted of PBMCs, obtained from a glioma patient whose treatment included an IDH1 peptide vaccine. The TCR was taken from a middle-aged man with glioma. The chain couples TRBV5-1 to TRBJ2-3; unclear D gene. This chain's CDR3 is CASSLAGPGTDTQYF. The CDR3 region has the DNA TGCGCCAGCAGCTTGGCAGGCCCTGGGACAGATACGCAGTATTTT.